The rows below give T cell receptor beta chains drawn from one sample of a study of T cell clonotyping in hematopoietic cell transplantation. Using immunoSEQ multiplex PCR, the repertoire was profiled, and TCRdb retains in-frame clones only, with some absent. The sample records more than 4,500 clones, more than 90% being singletons. This material consisted of peripheral blood mononuclear cells, taken 100 days after allogeneic stem cell transplant. The receptors stem from a female patient aged 50-59 years who had an allogeneic stem cell transplant from an unrelated donor, so T cells may come from the graft donor. Some clones in this sample may be carry-over from other donors' samples. Both conserved end residues are part of each CDR3. The D gene is left open where the match is weak. Clone size is not always given. Where it is, it says once, few, many or a class for expanded clones.

j_call,clone_size,d_call,v_call,cdr3_aa,cdr3_nt
TRBJ2-5,NA,NA,TRBV7-3,CASSLRATQETQYF,TGTGCCAGCAGCTTAAGAGCGACTCAAGAGACCCAGTACTTC
TRBJ1-1,NA,NA,TRBV19,CASSIRGGTEAFF,TGTGCCAGTAGTATTCGGGGGGGCACTGAAGCTTTCTTT
TRBJ1-6,NA,NA,TRBV6-5,CASSYAGGSYNSPLHF,TGTGCCAGCAGTTACGCTGGGGGCTCCTATAATTCACCCCTCCACTTT
TRBJ1-4,NA,NA,TRBV6-5,CASSYSIGQGLLF,TGTGCCAGCAGTTACTCGATTGGGCAGGGCCTCCTTTTT
TRBJ1-1,NA,NA,TRBV10-3,CAIWEAVNTEAFF,TGTGCCATCTGGGAAGCGGTGAACACTGAAGCTTTCTTT
TRBJ1-4,few,NA,TRBV2,CASSLQDNEKLFF,TGTGCCAGCAGTTTACAGGATAATGAAAAACTGTTTTTT
TRBJ2-5,NA,NA,TRBV5-1,CASSLSPSGINQETQYF,TGCGCCAGCAGCTTGAGCCCCAGTGGGATAAACCAAGAGACCCAGTACTTC
TRBJ1-1,NA,NA,TRBV5-6,CASSFGGGTTGGAFF,TGTGCCAGCAGCTTCGGGGGGGGGACTACAGGCGGAGCTTTCTTT
TRBJ1-4,NA,TRBD1,TRBV5-8,CASSLNRGIGEKLFF,TGTGCCAGCAGCCTGAACAGGGGGATAGGGGAAAAACTGTTTTTT
TRBJ2-7,NA,TRBD1,TRBV29-1,CSVASTGGVWEQYF,TGCAGCGTTGCCTCGACAGGGGGCGTTTGGGAGCAGTACTTC
TRBJ2-1,NA,NA,TRBV6-5,CASAVGGNNEQFF,TGTGCCAGCGCTGTCGGCGGAAACAATGAGCAGTTCTTC
TRBJ2-7,NA,NA,TRBV30,CAWSGRGLRQYF,TGTGCCTGGAGTGGACGGGGTTTGAGGCAGTACTTC
TRBJ2-7,NA,TRBD2,TRBV4-2,CASSQDSASGGYEQYF,TGTGCCAGCAGCCAAGATTCGGCTAGCGGGGGTTACGAGCAGTACTTC
TRBJ1-2,NA,NA,TRBV6-5,CASSYGRGVSGYTF,TGTGCCAGCAGTTACGGTAGGGGCGTTTCTGGCTACACCTTC
TRBJ2-1,once,NA,TRBV7-7,CASSLTEGTPYNEQFF,TGTGCTAGCAGCTTAACTGAGGGCACCCCCTACAATGAGCAGTTCTTC
TRBJ1-2,NA,NA,TRBV4-1,CASSQNRATNYGYTF,TGCGCCAGCAGCCAAAACAGAGCTACTAACTATGGCTACACCTTC
TRBJ1-2,NA,TRBD1,TRBV19,CASSLTGLRDGYTF,TGTGCCAGTAGTTTGACAGGGCTCCGGGATGGCTACACCTTC
TRBJ2-1,NA,TRBD2,TRBV30,CAWRPTSGGVNEQFF,TGTGCCTGGAGGCCGACTAGCGGGGGGGTAAATGAGCAGTTCTTC
TRBJ1-2,NA,NA,TRBV4-1,CASSQEPGEIYGYTF,TGCGCCAGCAGCCAAGAGCCCGGAGAGATCTATGGCTACACCTTC
TRBJ1-2,NA,NA,TRBV29-1,CSVEQENYGYTF,TGCAGCGTTGAACAGGAAAACTATGGCTACACCTTC
TRBJ2-2,once,NA,TRBV4-2,CASSLRGGGLFF,TGTGCCAGCAGCCTTAGGGGGGGTGGGCTGTTTTTT
TRBJ1-1,NA,NA,TRBV20-1,CSASLNTEAFF,TGCAGTGCTAGTTTGAACACTGAAGCTTTCTTT
TRBJ2-5,NA,TRBD2,TRBV19,CASSPQRGDQETQYF,TGTGCCAGTAGTCCCCAGCGGGGAGATCAAGAGACCCAGTACTTC
TRBJ2-1,NA,TRBD1,TRBV7-3,CASSLYRGTYNEQFF,TGTGCCAGCAGCTTATACAGGGGGACCTACAATGAGCAGTTCTTC
TRBJ1-3,NA,NA,TRBV7-3,CASSSSRNTIYF,TGTGCCAGCAGTTCGAGTCGAAACACCATATATTTT
TRBJ1-1,NA,NA,TRBV9,CASSPKGGRQRTEAFF,TGTGCCAGCAGCCCTAAAGGGGGGCGGCAGCGGACTGAAGCTTTCTTT
TRBJ1-5,NA,NA,TRBV19,CASSKNPPGYSNQPQHF,TGTGCCAGTAGCAAAAATCCTCCGGGATATAGCAATCAGCCCCAGCATTTT
TRBJ1-5,NA,NA,TRBV19,CASSPREGWGNQPQHF,TGTGCCAGTAGTCCTCGTGAGGGGTGGGGCAATCAGCCCCAGCATTTT
TRBJ1-1,NA,TRBD1,TRBV19,CASSVRGLGGAEAFF,TGTGCCAGTAGTGTGAGGGGGCTCGGAGGAGCTGAAGCTTTCTTT
TRBJ2-3,NA,TRBD1,TRBV6-5,CASSYPGTGGPDTQYF,TGTGCCAGCAGTTACCCCGGGACAGGGGGCCCAGATACGCAGTATTTT
TRBJ2-7,NA,NA,TRBV9,CASSHGGTTKDEQYF,TGTGCCAGCAGTCACGGGGGCACTACTAAGGACGAGCAGTACTTC
TRBJ1-1,NA,NA,TRBV4-1,CASSHSLIRDMNTEAFF,TGCGCCAGCAGCCACAGCCTAATCAGGGACATGAACACTGAAGCTTTCTTT
TRBJ1-1,once,TRBD1,TRBV19,CASSRGRNTEAFF,TGTGCCAGTAGCAGGGGGCGGAACACTGAAGCTTTCTTT
TRBJ1-6,NA,TRBD1,TRBV2,CASRVTGWDSPLHF,TGTGCCAGCCGTGTGACAGGGTGGGATTCACCCCTCCACTTT
TRBJ2-3,NA,NA,TRBV5-4,CASTMGNTDTQYF,TGTGCCAGCACCATGGGGAACACAGATACGCAGTATTTT
TRBJ2-7,NA,NA,TRBV4-2,CASSQELVYEQYF,TGTGCCAGCAGCCAAGAACTAGTCTACGAGCAGTACTTC
TRBJ1-5,few,TRBD1,TRBV27,CASSETGPDQPQHF,TGTGCCAGCAGTGAGACAGGGCCCGATCAGCCCCAGCATTTT
TRBJ1-4,NA,NA,TRBV10-3,CAISAPERSEKLFF,TGTGCCATCAGTGCTCCCGAAAGGAGTGAAAAACTGTTTTTT
TRBJ1-1,NA,NA,TRBV2,CASREVGARTEAFF,TGTGCCAGCAGGGAGGTGGGGGCGAGGACTGAAGCTTTCTTT
TRBJ2-1,NA,NA,TRBV19,CASSLGQVDYNEQFF,TGTGCCAGTAGTCTTGGCCAGGTTGACTACAATGAGCAGTTCTTC
TRBJ2-2,NA,NA,TRBV6-1,CASSEKSGELFF,TGTGCCAGCAGTGAAAAGTCCGGGGAGCTGTTTTTT
TRBJ2-1,NA,TRBD1,TRBV5-1,CASSLGQGNNEQFF,TGCGCCAGCAGCTTGGGACAGGGAAACAATGAGCAGTTCTTC
TRBJ1-1,NA,NA,TRBV5-1,CASSLRPQGTEAFF,TGCGCCAGCAGCTTGCGTCCCCAGGGCACTGAAGCTTTCTTT
TRBJ1-1,NA,TRBD1,TRBV5-1,CASSAGQAYSEAFF,TGCGCCAGCAGCGCGGGACAGGCCTATTCGGAAGCTTTCTTT
TRBJ1-1,NA,NA,TRBV5-6,CASSLGSLNTEAFF,TGTGCCAGCAGCTTGGGGTCGTTGAACACTGAAGCTTTCTTT
TRBJ1-6,NA,NA,TRBV6-6,CASSYRQYNSPLHF,TGTGCCAGCAGTTACAGGCAGTATAATTCACCCCTCCACTTT
TRBJ1-4,NA,TRBD1,TRBV7-9,CASTGDRVFNEKLFF,TGTGCCAGCACTGGGGACAGGGTATTTAATGAAAAACTGTTTTTT
TRBJ2-5,NA,NA,TRBV28,CASSLYRETQYF,TGTGCCAGCAGTTTATATCGAGAGACCCAGTACTTC
TRBJ1-1,NA,NA,TRBV29-1,CSVEPGAEAFF,TGCAGCGTTGAACCGGGAGCTGAAGCTTTCTTT
TRBJ1-2,medium-sized,TRBD1,TRBV15,CATSRTGSVALGGYTF,TGTGCCACCAGCAGGACAGGGTCGGTTGCGTTGGGCGGCTACACCTTC
TRBJ1-2,NA,NA,TRBV19,CASSPRELSGYTF,TGTGCCAGTAGTCCCAGGGAGCTCAGCGGCTACACCTTC
TRBJ2-1,NA,NA,TRBV6-1,CASSEVRDREQFF,TGTGCCAGCAGTGAAGTCAGGGACCGTGAGCAGTTCTTC
TRBJ2-3,NA,NA,TRBV9,CASSVEPKWNTQYF,TGTGCCAGCAGCGTAGAACCCAAGTGGAATACGCAGTATTTT
TRBJ1-2,NA,TRBD1,TRBV2,CASSETGTGSYGYTF,TGTGCCAGCAGTGAAACCGGGACAGGGTCCTATGGCTACACCTTC
TRBJ2-3,NA,NA,TRBV6-1,CASSEAHLVGADTQYF,TGTGCCAGCAGTGAAGCGCATTTGGTCGGCGCCGATACGCAGTATTTT
TRBJ2-7,NA,NA,TRBV5-6,CASSFRKGYEQYF,TGTGCCAGCAGCTTTAGGAAGGGATACGAGCAGTACTTC
TRBJ2-3,NA,TRBD1,TRBV11-3,CASSLRGLRSDTQYF,TGTGCCAGCAGCTTAAGGGGGCTGAGGTCAGATACGCAGTATTTT